This TCR beta chain was observed in a study of identical twins. Germline-derived CDR1 and CDR2 are ENHRY and SYGVKD. Trimming removed 4 bases at V and 4 bases at J, with 14 bases between. This CDR3 is 14 amino acids long. A single record per CDR3 protein comes from TCRdb applying MiXCR to the 5' RACE reads. The data show about 690,000 distinct CDR3 sequences, over 20% seen once. The sample holds a few counts of this clonotype. The sample was also linked to a second study, of T cells expressing NK-cell markers. That study reports: Cells sorted as CD3+CD56+NKG2C+, CD3+CD56+NKG2C- and CD3+CD56-NKG2C+ T cells supplied the TCR beta repertoires. No clear determination of HCMV specificity was made for expanded NKG2C+ T cell clones.

The sample was PBMCs. This TCR derives from a woman between 18 and 29 years old in good health. V is TRBV10-3 and J is TRBJ2-7, with TRBD1 as a possible D gene (5 bases). DNA of the CDR3: TGTGCCATCAGTGGGGGCGGCAGGGCGTACGAGCAGTACTTC. Amino acids: CAISGGGRAYEQYF.